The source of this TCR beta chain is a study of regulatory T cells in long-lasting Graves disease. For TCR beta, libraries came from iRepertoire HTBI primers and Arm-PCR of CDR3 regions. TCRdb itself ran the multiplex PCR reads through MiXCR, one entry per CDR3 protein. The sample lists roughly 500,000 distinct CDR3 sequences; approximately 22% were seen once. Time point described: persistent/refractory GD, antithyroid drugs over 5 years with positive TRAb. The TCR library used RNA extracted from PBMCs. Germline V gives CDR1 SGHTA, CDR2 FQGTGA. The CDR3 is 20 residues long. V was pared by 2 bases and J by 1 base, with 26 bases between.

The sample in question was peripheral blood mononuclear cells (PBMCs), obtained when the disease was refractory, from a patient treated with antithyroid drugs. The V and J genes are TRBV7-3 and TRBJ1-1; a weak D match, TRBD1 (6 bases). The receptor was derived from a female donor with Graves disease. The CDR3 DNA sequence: TGTGCCAGCAGCTTAGAAACTCTTCTCGATTGGGGACATCCGAACACTGAAGCTTTCTTT. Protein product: CASSLETLLDWGHPNTEAFF.